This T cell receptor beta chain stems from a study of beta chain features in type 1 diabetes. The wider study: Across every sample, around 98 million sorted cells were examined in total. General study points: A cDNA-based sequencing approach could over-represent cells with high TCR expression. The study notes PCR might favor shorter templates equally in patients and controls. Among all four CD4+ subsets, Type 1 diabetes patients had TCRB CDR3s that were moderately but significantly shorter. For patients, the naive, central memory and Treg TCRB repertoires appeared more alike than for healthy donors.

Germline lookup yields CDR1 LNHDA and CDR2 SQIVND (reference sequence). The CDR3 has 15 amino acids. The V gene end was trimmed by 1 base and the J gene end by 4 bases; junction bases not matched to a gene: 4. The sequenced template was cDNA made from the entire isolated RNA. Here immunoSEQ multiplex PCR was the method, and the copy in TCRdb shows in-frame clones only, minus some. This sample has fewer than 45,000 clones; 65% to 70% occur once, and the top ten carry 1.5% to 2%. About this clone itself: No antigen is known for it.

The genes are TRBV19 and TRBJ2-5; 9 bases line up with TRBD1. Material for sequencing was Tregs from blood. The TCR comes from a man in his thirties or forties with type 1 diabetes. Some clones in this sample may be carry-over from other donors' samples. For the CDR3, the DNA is TGTGCCAGTAGTATAGTTGGGACAGGGAGAGAGACCCAGTACTTC. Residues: CASSIVGTGRETQYF.